The present entry profiles one T cell receptor (beta chain) with its context. The antigen remains undetermined. This sample was taken from a study of monozygotic twins with inflammatory bowel disease. Study observations and caveats: Reduced clonotype sharing with other individuals was observed in IBD patients relative to healthy twins, especially with disease activity.

A 6-nucleotide sample barcode was carried by the UMIs, which template switching added. TCRdb re-analyzed the 5' RACE reads; it lists each CDR3 protein once, without DNA. This table holds some 170,000 distinct CDR3 sequences. The CDR3 totals 17 residues. Germline V gene data show CDR1 as SGHVS and CDR2 as FQNEAQ. The sample consisted of blood. The chain combines TRBV7-8 with TRBJ1-1. The sequence came from a human donor with ulcerative colitis or Crohn's disease, or a healthy co-twin of an affected twin (not recorded which). The CDR3 loop is CASSLGGIVGSGVEAFF.